A selection of T cell receptor beta chains follows, all from one sample in a study of cytomegalovirus exposure and HLA in healthy donors. Sequencing was performed with immunoSEQ multiplex PCR; in TCRdb, only in-frame clones are kept and a portion is missing. The sample records 150,000 or so clones, around 84% being singletons. Sequences were obtained from PBMCs. The receptor source for this set is a male donor in good health and CMV-seropositive. CDR3s include the opening cysteine and the closing phenylalanine or tryptophan. The D gene is left open where the match is weak. Clone size appears in some rows only: once, few, many, or a class for an expanded clone.

>TRBV30|TRBJ1-2|.|TRBD1|16
CAWSLVTGQGNYGYTF
TGTGCCTGGAGTCTGGTTACGGGACAGGGAAACTATGGCTACACCTTC
>TRBV28|TRBJ2-5|.|TRBD2|17
CASSTHQGLASQETQYF
TGTGCCAGCAGTACGCATCAAGGACTAGCGAGCCAAGAGACCCAGTACTTC
>TRBV27|TRBJ2-1|few|TRBD2|13
CASSLLPSGREFF
TGTGCCAGCAGTTTACTTCCTAGCGGGCGTGAGTTCTTC
>TRBV30|TRBJ2-7|.|.|12
CAWQGSTYEQYF
TGTGCCTGGCAGGGATCTACCTACGAGCAGTACTTC
>TRBV10-3|TRBJ1-2|few|.|13
CAMTYGGNSSYTF
TGTGCCATGACCTACGGAGGGAACAGCAGCTACACCTTC
>TRBV30|TRBJ1-5|few|.|16
CAWSGPQGYSNQPQHF
TGTGCCTGGAGTGGGCCTCAGGGTTATAGCAATCAGCCCCAGCATTTT
>TRBV7-2|TRBJ2-2|.|.|14
CASSLIWNTGELFF
TGTGCCAGCAGCTTAATATGGAACACCGGGGAGCTGTTTTTT
>TRBV2|TRBJ2-3|.|.|17
CASSETDRFASTDTQYF
TGTGCCAGCAGTGAAACAGACCGCTTTGCTAGCACAGATACGCAGTATTTT
>TRBV6-6|TRBJ2-2|.|TRBD2|16
CASSPPGSGGTGELFF
TGTGCCAGCAGTCCACCGGGAAGCGGGGGCACCGGGGAGCTGTTTTTT
>TRBV4-3|TRBJ1-2|few|TRBD1|14
CASSQSDREGGYTF
TGCGCCAGCAGCCAATCGGACAGGGAGGGTGGCTACACCTTC
>TRBV9|TRBJ1-1|.|TRBD1|17
CASSVALGGTGNTEAFF
TGTGCCAGCAGCGTAGCTTTAGGGGGCACGGGGAACACTGAAGCTTTCTTT
>TRBV27|TRBJ1-1|few|.|13
CASSTGLNTEAFF
TGTGCCAGCAGTACAGGGTTGAACACTGAAGCTTTCTTT
>TRBV27|TRBJ1-1|.|TRBD1|14
CASTSRGIGTEAFF
TGTGCCAGCACCTCCAGGGGGATCGGCACTGAAGCTTTCTTT
>TRBV10-3|TRBJ2-5|.|.|17
CATSVTSQGRLGETQYF
TGTGCCACCTCCGTGACCTCCCAGGGAAGACTTGGGGAGACCCAGTACTTC
>TRBV7-9|TRBJ1-1|.|.|16
CASSLGRWQTNTEAFF
TGTGCCAGCAGCTTAGGGAGGTGGCAGACGAACACTGAAGCTTTCTTT
>TRBV7-2|TRBJ2-7|.|TRBD1|12
CASSLRGREQYF
TGTGCCAGCAGCCTAAGGGGGCGCGAGCAGTACTTC
>TRBV7-7|TRBJ1-4|.|TRBD1|13
CASSRDRGEKLFF
TGTGCCAGCAGCCGGGACAGGGGTGAAAAACTGTTTTTT
>TRBV6-5|TRBJ1-5|.|.|14
CASSATDSNQPQHF
TGTGCCAGCAGTGCGACAGATAGCAATCAGCCCCAGCATTTT
>TRBV27|TRBJ2-1|.|.|15
CASRLRDSRRYEQFF
TGTGCCAGCAGGCTCCGGGACTCGCGCCGCTATGAGCAGTTCTTC
>TRBV29-1|TRBJ2-1|.|.|14
CSGTGLSSYNEQFF
TGCAGCGGGACTGGACTTAGCTCCTACAATGAGCAGTTCTTC
>TRBV4-1|TRBJ1-3|.|.|14
CASSFTESGNTIYF
TGCGCCAGCAGCTTCACTGAATCTGGAAACACCATATATTTT
>TRBV5-1|TRBJ1-1|.|.|16
CASSSVKQGFGTEAFF
TGCGCCAGCAGCTCGGTAAAGCAGGGGTTCGGCACTGAAGCTTTCTTT
>TRBV6-6|TRBJ1-5|few|.|12
CASRTGVQPQHF
TGTGCCAGTCGGACGGGGGTTCAGCCCCAGCATTTT
>TRBV15|TRBJ2-5|.|.|14
CATSRGGSVETQYF
TGTGCCACCAGCAGAGGAGGGAGCGTGGAGACCCAGTACTTC
>TRBV5-1|TRBJ2-7|.|.|12
CASSENSYEQYF
TGCGCCAGCAGCGAGAACTCCTACGAGCAGTACTTC
>TRBV2|TRBJ2-3|.|.|13
CASPPGASDTQYF
TGTGCCAGCCCCCCAGGGGCTTCAGATACGCAGTATTTT